Shown below are 30 T cell receptor beta chains from a single sample sequenced in a study of T cell repertoires in cytomegalovirus infection. TCRdb itself ran the reads through MiXCR, one entry per CDR3 protein. The table records about 160,000 distinct CDR3 sequences, about 20% of them present only once. The antigens for these receptors are not known. Sample: CD8+ T cells from cultured PBMCs, taken from culture after CMV antigen stimulation. These receptors were taken from a human donor in good health (CMV status not recorded). Some clones in this sample may be carry-over from other donors' samples.

The chain carries TRBV5-1 and TRBJ2-2; 7 bases fit TRBD2. With 2 bases clipped from V and 6 bases from J, the junction kept 7 bases outside the gene matches. The CDR3 sequence is 15 residues long. Germline V CDR1 and CDR2: SGHRS, YFSETQ. CDR3 sequence (DNA): TGCGCCAGCAGCTTCGCGGGGGTGAGGTCCGGGGAGCTGTTTTTT. Translated, it gives CASSFAGVRSGELFF.

This rearrangement joins TRBV12-3 or TRBV12-4 to TRBJ2-7, with a possible D match to TRBD1 (6 bases). Trimming pared 10 bases from V and 0 bases from J, leaving 13 bases between. The CDR3 has 13 residues. The CDR3 DNA sequence: TGTGCCACCCCGGACAGTTCCTCCTACGAGCAGTACTTC. Its translation: CATPDSSSYEQYF.

This clonotype appeared a few times. The chain employs TRBV7-2 and TRBJ2-7, with D perhaps TRBD2 (6 bases). Looked up from germline, CDR1 is SGHTA and CDR2 is FQGNSA. V gave up 7 bases and J gave up 4 bases, with 8 bases separating them. This CDR3 is 11 amino acids long. CDR3 DNA sequence: TGTGCCAGCACCGGGGGTTACGAGCAGTACTTC. Translated: CASTGGYEQYF. Variable domain in full (rest from reference TRBV7-2 and TRBJ2-7): GAGVSQSPSNKVTEKGKDVELRCDPISGHTALYWYRQSLGQGLEFLIYFQGNSAPDKSGLPSDRFSAERTGGSVSTLTIQRTQQEDSAVYLCASTGGYEQYFGPGTRLTVT.

This chain joins TRBV28 and TRBJ1-5; D may be TRBD1 (6 bases). Germline V CDR1 and CDR2: MDHEN, SYDVKM. The V end lost 3 bases, the J end lost 4 bases, and 13 bases lay between the germline ends. The CDR3 length is 15 residues. The CDR3 sequence: CASSFKGEVNQPQHF. DNA for the CDR3: TGTGCCAGCAGTTTTAAGGGGGAAGTGAATCAGCCCCAGCATTTT.

V is TRBV7-8 and J is TRBJ1-1, with 7 bases identical to TRBD1. V lost 4 bases to trimming and J lost 3 bases; unmatched junction nucleotides: 17. Looked up from germline, CDR1 is SGHVS and CDR2 is FQNEAQ. CDR3 length: 18 residues. The CDR3 DNA reads as TGTGCCAGCAGCTCAGGGAGGAGACAGGGTGGAGTGGACACTGAAGCTTTCTTT. Protein sequence: CASSSGRRQGGVDTEAFF.

The genes are TRBV7-2 and TRBJ1-3; D gene unclear. Germline loops: CDR1 SGHTA, CDR2 FQGNSA. The CDR3 contains 11 residues. Trimming removed 10 bases at V and 4 bases at J, with 8 bases between. CDR3 DNA: TGTGCCACCTACTTCGGAAACACCATATATTTT. Residues: CATYFGNTIYF.

Ten or more counts support this clonotype. The chain joins TRBV6-2 or TRBV6-3 to TRBJ2-1; 11 nucleotides agree with TRBD2. The germline gives CDR1 MNHEY, CDR2 SVGEGT. The V and J ends lost 7 bases and 7 bases, in that order; junction bases with no gene match: 9. The CDR3 sequence is 15 residues long. The CDR3 region is CASNLAGGRRNEQFF. The DNA for the CDR3 is TGTGCCAGCAACCTAGCGGGGGGCCGTCGAAATGAGCAGTTCTTC.

This clonotype was counted between two and nine times. The V and J genes are TRBV6-2 or TRBV6-3 and TRBJ2-7; tentative D call: TRBD2 (6 bases). The CDR3 consists of 14 residues. With 2 bases removed from V and 7 bases from J, the gap between germline ends came to 15 bases. Germline loops: CDR1 MNHEY, CDR2 SVGEGT. The CDR3 region has the DNA TGTGCCAGCAGTTACACGTCGGGGGAAAAAGAGCAGTACTTC. Its protein is CASSYTSGEKEQYF.

This clonotype was found a few times. The chain recombines TRBV7-2 with TRBJ2-7, with TRBD1 matching 8 bases. The V gene end was trimmed by 5 bases and the J gene end by 0 bases; junction bases not matched to a gene: 3. CDR3 length equals 14 residues. Germline V lookup: CDR1 SGHTA, CDR2 FQGNSA. The CDR3 loop reads CASSPDRVSYEQYF. The CDR3, as DNA: TGTGCCAGCAGCCCGGACAGGGTCTCCTACGAGCAGTACTTC.

The rearrangement joins TRBV6-1 to TRBJ1-2, with 9 bases lining up with TRBD1. The CDR3 is 15 residues long. The junction had 8 bases not matched to a gene; V was cut back by 5 bases and J by 4 bases. Germline CDR1 and CDR2: MNHNS and SASEGT. CDR3 residues: CASSRGTGRSYGYTF. The DNA for the CDR3 is TGTGCCAGCAGTCGAGGGACAGGGAGAAGCTATGGCTACACCTTC.

The rearrangement links TRBV6-5 to TRBJ1-2; the D gene is possibly TRBD1 (5 bases). V lost 2 bases to trimming and J lost 4 bases, with 8 bases between them. The CDR3 covers 13 residues. CDR1 is MNHEY, CDR2 SVGAGI, per germline. CDR3: CASSYPDSYGYTF. The CDR3 nucleotides read TGTGCCAGCAGTTACCCCGACAGCTATGGCTACACCTTC.

This clonotype was picked up a small number of times. The rearrangement joins TRBV4-3 to TRBJ1-1; 9 bases are shared with TRBD1. The germline CDR1 and CDR2 sequences are LGHNA and YSLEER. V shed 4 bases, J shed 1 base, and the junction held 10 bases outside the gene matches. This CDR3 spans 17 amino acids. The CDR3 protein is CASSPKPGQGANTEAFF. The CDR3 nucleotides are TGCGCCAGCAGCCCTAAACCGGGACAGGGAGCGAACACTGAAGCTTTCTTT.

Many counts were recorded for this clonotype. The V call is TRBV7-2, the J call TRBJ1-5; D might be TRBD1 (5 bases). The V end lost 2 bases, the J end lost 0 bases, and 11 bases lay between the germline ends. CDR3 length: 16 amino acids. Germline CDR1 and CDR2: SGHTA and FQGNSA. CDR3 region: CASSLQGRYSNQPQHF. The CDR3 nucleotides read TGTGCCAGCAGCTTACAGGGACGGTATAGCAATCAGCCCCAGCATTTT.

This clonotype showed up just a few times. The genes are TRBV5-6 and TRBJ2-7, with D possibly being TRBD1 (6 bases). There are 15 residues in the CDR3. V was trimmed by 1 base and J by 2 bases, leaving 13 bases between them. The germline V gene encodes CDR1 SGHDT and CDR2 YYEEEE. For the CDR3, the DNA is TGTGCCAGCAGCTTGATCGGGACACCCGCCTACGAGCAGTACTTC. As protein: CASSLIGTPAYEQYF. The full variable domain, completed using reference TRBV5-6 and TRBJ2-7, is DAGVTQSPTHLIKTRGQQVTLRCSPKSGHDTVSWYQQALGQGPQFIFQYYEEEERQRGNFPDRFSGHQFPNYSSELNVNALLLGDSALYLCASSLIGTPAYEQYFGPGTRLTVT.

This clonotype came up a few times. The CDR3 here is CASSASGTGARNTIYF. In DNA, the CDR3 is TGTGCCAGCAGCGCCTCGGGGACAGGGGCGAGAAACACCATATATTTT. The J gene is TRBJ1-3, the V gene TRBV11-2, with TRBD1 matching 10 bases. J gave up 5 bases and V 5 bases, and 9 bases lay outside the gene matches. CDR3 length: 16 amino acids. The V gene's germline CDR1 is SGHAT and CDR2 FQNNGV.

This sequence joins TRBV27 and TRBJ1-1; D is uncertain. Germline CDR1 MNHEY, CDR2 SMNVEV (reference sequence). V was pared by 2 bases and J by 5 bases, with 9 bases between. The CDR3 length is 13 residues. CDR3 in amino acids: CASSLPGRTEAFF. The DNA for the CDR3 is TGTGCCAGCAGTTTACCGGGGAGGACTGAAGCTTTCTTT.

This rearrangement joins TRBV6-1 to TRBJ2-2; tentatively, D is TRBD1 (7 bases). The V end lost 4 bases, the J end lost 6 bases, and 18 bases lay between the germline ends. Germline lookup yields CDR1 MNHNS and CDR2 SASEGT. This CDR3 has 16 residues. The CDR3 DNA reads as TGTGCCAGCAGTGTAAGACAGGGCGCTAGCGCCGGGGAGCTGTTTTTT. It codes for CASSVRQGASAGELFF.

The J gene is TRBJ2-3, the V gene TRBV7-2; tentatively, D is TRBD2 (5 bases). V gave up 5 bases and J gave up 1 base, with 13 bases separating them. Germline-derived CDR1 and CDR2 are SGHTA and FQGNSA. There are 15 residues in the CDR3. The CDR3 DNA reads TGTGCCAGCAGCCGTGGGCGAGGGCGCACAGATACGCAGTATTTT. Translation gives CASSRGRGRTDTQYF.

This clonotype was observed a handful of times. The V and J genes are TRBV2 and TRBJ2-2; 12 bases fit TRBD1. There are 16 residues in the CDR3. In germline, CDR1 is SNHLY, CDR2 FYNNEI. The V gene end was trimmed by 6 bases and the J gene end by 5 bases; junction bases not matched to a gene: 7. The DNA for the CDR3 is TGTGCCAGCAGGGCCGGGACAGGGGGCGGAACCGGGGAGCTGTTTTTT. The encoded protein is CASRAGTGGGTGELFF.

The sample holds a few counts of this clonotype. V and J are TRBV7-6 and TRBJ1-4, with D maybe TRBD1 (5 bases). The germline V and J ends were trimmed by 6 bases and 3 bases, with 14 bases remaining between them. The CDR3 totals 15 residues. The V gene's germline CDR1 is SGHVS and CDR2 FNYEAQ. The CDR3 loop reads CASRPGGGANEKLFF. The CDR3 region has the DNA TGTGCCAGCAGGCCAGGAGGAGGGGCTAATGAAAAACTGTTTTTT.

This clonotype has just a few counts. The genes are TRBV15 and TRBJ1-5, with D possibly matching TRBD1 (5 bases). Germline assignment: CDR1 LNHNV and CDR2 YYDKDF (reference sequence). The CDR3 loop spans 20 amino acids. V dropped 1 base and J dropped 0 bases, with 22 bases sitting between them. The CDR3 nucleotides are TGTGCCACCAGCAGAGCTTACTCCAGGGACGGCACCCATAGCAATCAGCCCCAGCATTTT. Protein product: CATSRAYSRDGTHSNQPQHF.

This clonotype has a single count. J is TRBJ2-7 and V is TRBV7-8, with 13 bases lining up with TRBD2. The V gene's germline CDR1 is SGHVS and CDR2 FQNEAQ. The ends lost 5 bases at V and 3 bases at J; junction bases unmatched: 7. The CDR3 is 16 residues long. CDR3 in amino acids: CASSPRLAGGLYEQYF. CDR3 DNA: TGTGCCAGCAGCCCGAGACTAGCGGGGGGCCTCTACGAGCAGTACTTC.

The chain recombines TRBV4-3 with TRBJ2-7; 8 bases are shared with TRBD2. J gave up 4 bases and V 0 bases, and 5 bases lay outside the gene matches. The length of the CDR3 is 15 residues. Germline CDR1 is LGHNA and CDR2 is YSLEER. CDR3 nucleotides: TGCGCCAGCAGCCAAGAGGCGGGGGGCGGGTACGAGCAGTACTTC. Its translation is CASSQEAGGGYEQYF.

This clonotype was seen a few times. J is TRBJ2-2 and V is TRBV4-3, with TRBD1 as a possible D gene (6 bases). Trimming took 1 base from V and 7 from J, leaving 16 bases between them. Looked up from germline, CDR1 is LGHNA and CDR2 is YSLEER. The length of the CDR3 is 16 residues. The CDR3 DNA sequence: TGCGCCAGCAGCCAAGGGAGGACAGTAAGAAGCGGGGAGCTGTTTTTT. This gives the protein CASSQGRTVRSGELFF.

This clonotype was seen a few times. The V gene is TRBV7-2, the J gene TRBJ2-3, with 12 bases that match TRBD2. This CDR3 is built from 18 residues. Germline trimming cut 4 bases from V and 4 bases from J; bases unmatched to any gene: 12. Germline V gene sequence: CDR1 SGHTA, CDR2 FQGNSA. This CDR3 reads CASSSFTLLAGGPDTQYF. The DNA of the CDR3 is TGTGCCAGCAGCTCCTTCACCCTACTAGCGGGGGGACCAGATACGCAGTATTTT.

In this sample, this clonotype turned up a few times. The rearrangement uses TRBV27 and TRBJ2-1; 9 nucleotides align to TRBD2. The germline V gene encodes CDR1 MNHEY and CDR2 SMNVEV (reference sequence). V was clipped by 5 bases and J by 3 bases; unmatched bases: 5. The CDR3 has 15 amino acids. The CDR3 here is CASSPRAGGYNEQFF. CDR3 bases: TGTGCCAGCAGTCCCCGAGCGGGGGGCTACAATGAGCAGTTCTTC.

V and J are TRBV7-8 and TRBJ2-5, with 8 positions matching TRBD2. Germline loops: CDR1 SGHVS, CDR2 FQNEAQ. V was pared by 1 base and J by 3 bases, with 7 bases of the junction left unmatched. This CDR3 has 16 residues. The CDR3 loop is CASSLVPAGAEETQYF. CDR3 DNA: TGTGCCAGCAGCTTAGTGCCAGCGGGGGCGGAAGAGACCCAGTACTTC. The full variable domain, with the rest looked up from reference TRBV7-8 and TRBJ2-5, is GAGVSQSPRYKVAKRGQDVALRCDPISGHVSLFWYQQALGQGPEFLTYFQNEAQLDKSGLPSDRFFAERPEGSVSTLKIQRTQQEDSAVYLCASSLVPAGAEETQYFGPGTRLLVL.

The chain employs TRBV6-4 and TRBJ1-1; D call uncertain. Trimming left V 6 bases short and J 0 bases short, with 11 bases between. The CDR3 totals 14 residues. Germline CDR1 reads MRHNA; CDR2 reads SNTAGT. The CDR3 nucleotides are TGTGCCAGCAGCGCCAAGCTAATGAACACTGAAGCTTTCTTT. Translated: CASSAKLMNTEAFF.

This chain joins TRBV4-3 and TRBJ2-1; D gene ambiguous. The length of the CDR3 is 14 residues. Trimming took 2 bases from V and 3 from J, leaving 8 bases between them. Germline CDR1 and CDR2: LGHNA and YSLEER. In DNA form, the CDR3 reads TGCGCCAGCAGCCAATCGTCAGACTACAATGAGCAGTTCTTC. It yields the protein CASSQSSDYNEQFF.

This clonotype turned up a few times. The chain carries TRBV12-3 or TRBV12-4 and TRBJ2-7; either TRBD1 or TRBD2 may supply D (5 bases each). Deletions cut 5 bases from V and 3 bases from J, with 11 bases between. CDR3 length equals 13 residues. CDR3 bases: TGTGCCAGCAGTAGCGGCAGGGACTACGAGCAGTACTTC. It yields the protein CASSSGRDYEQYF.